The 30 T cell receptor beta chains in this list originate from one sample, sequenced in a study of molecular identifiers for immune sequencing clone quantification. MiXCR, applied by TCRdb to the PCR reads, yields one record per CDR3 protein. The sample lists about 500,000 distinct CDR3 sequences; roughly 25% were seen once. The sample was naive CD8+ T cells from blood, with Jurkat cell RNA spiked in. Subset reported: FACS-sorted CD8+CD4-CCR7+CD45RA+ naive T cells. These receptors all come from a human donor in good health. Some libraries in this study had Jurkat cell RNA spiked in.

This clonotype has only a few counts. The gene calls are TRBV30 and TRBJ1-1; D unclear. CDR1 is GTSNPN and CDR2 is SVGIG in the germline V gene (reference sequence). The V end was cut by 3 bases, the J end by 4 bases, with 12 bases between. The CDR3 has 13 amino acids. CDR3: CAWSVEASTEAFF. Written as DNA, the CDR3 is TGTGCCTGGAGCGTTGAGGCGTCCACTGAAGCTTTCTTT.

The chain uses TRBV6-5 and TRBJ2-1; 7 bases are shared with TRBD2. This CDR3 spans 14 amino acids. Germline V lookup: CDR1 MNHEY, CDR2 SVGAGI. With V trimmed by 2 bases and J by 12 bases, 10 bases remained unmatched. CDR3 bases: TGTGCCAGCAGTTACCTCGGGGGAGGGAAGGTGCAGTTCTTC. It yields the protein CASSYLGGGKVQFF.

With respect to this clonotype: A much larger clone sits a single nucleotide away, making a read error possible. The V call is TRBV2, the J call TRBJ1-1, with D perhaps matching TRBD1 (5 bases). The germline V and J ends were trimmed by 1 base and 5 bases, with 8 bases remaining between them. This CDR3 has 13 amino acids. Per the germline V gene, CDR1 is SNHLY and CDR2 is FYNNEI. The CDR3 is CASSEDPGTEAFF. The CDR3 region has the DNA TGTGCCAGCAGTGAAGACCCAGGGACTGAAGCTTTCTTT.

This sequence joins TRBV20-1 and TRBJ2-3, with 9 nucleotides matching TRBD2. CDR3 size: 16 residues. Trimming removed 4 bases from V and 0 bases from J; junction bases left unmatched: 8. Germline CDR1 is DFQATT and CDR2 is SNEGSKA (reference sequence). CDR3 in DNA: TGCAGTGCTAAGAGAGGACTAGCGCGGAGCACAGATACGCAGTATTTT. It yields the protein CSAKRGLARSTDTQYF.

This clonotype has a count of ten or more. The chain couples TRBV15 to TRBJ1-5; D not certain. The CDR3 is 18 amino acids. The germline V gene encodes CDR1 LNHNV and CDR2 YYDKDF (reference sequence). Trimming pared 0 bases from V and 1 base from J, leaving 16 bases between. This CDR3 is CATSRERVGRLSNQPQHF. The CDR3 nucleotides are TGTGCCACCAGCAGAGAGCGGGTTGGGCGGTTAAGCAATCAGCCCCAGCATTTT.

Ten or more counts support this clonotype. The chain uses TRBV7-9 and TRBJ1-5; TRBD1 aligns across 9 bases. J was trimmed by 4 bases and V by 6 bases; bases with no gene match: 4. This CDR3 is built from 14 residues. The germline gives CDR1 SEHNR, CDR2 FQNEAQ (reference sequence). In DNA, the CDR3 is TGTGCCAGCAGTCCGGACAGGGGAAATCAGCCCCAGCATTTT. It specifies CASSPDRGNQPQHF.

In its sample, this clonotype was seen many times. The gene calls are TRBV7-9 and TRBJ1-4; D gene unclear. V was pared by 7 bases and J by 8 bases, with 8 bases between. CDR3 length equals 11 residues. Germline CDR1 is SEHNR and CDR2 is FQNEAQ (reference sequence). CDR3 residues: CASKSEEKLFF. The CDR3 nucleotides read TGTGCCAGCAAGAGTGAAGAAAAACTGTTTTTT.

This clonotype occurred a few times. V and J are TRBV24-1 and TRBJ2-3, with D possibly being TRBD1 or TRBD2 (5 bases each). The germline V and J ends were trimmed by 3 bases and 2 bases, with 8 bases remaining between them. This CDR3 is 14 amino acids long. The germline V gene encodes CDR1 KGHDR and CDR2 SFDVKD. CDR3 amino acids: CATSDGGLTDTQYF. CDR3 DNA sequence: TGTGCCACCAGTGATGGGGGTCTCACAGATACGCAGTATTTT.

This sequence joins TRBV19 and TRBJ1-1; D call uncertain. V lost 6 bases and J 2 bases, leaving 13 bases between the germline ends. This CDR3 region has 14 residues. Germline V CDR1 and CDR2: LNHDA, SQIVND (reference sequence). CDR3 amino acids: CASSLRSSNTEAFF. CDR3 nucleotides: TGTGCCAGTAGCCTGAGGTCTTCAAACACTGAAGCTTTCTTT.

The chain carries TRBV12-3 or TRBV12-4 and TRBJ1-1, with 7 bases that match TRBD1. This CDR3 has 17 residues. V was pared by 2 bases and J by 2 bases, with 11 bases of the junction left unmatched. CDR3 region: CASSLPRDSALNTEAFF. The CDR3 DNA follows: TGTGCCAGCAGTTTACCTAGGGACAGTGCCTTAAACACTGAAGCTTTCTTT.

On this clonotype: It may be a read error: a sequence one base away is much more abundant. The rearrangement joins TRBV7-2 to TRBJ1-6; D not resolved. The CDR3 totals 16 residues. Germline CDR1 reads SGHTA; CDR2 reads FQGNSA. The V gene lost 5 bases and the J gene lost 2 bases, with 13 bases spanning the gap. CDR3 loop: CASSTTPGTYNSPLHF. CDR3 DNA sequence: TGTGCCAGCAGCACTACACCGGGTACCTATAATTCACCCCTCCACTTT. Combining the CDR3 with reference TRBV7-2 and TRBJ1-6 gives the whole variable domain GAGVSQSPSNKVTEKGKDVELRCDPISGHTALYWYRQSLGQGLEFLIYFQGNSAPDKSGLPSDRFSAERTGGSVSTLTIQRTQQEDSAVYLCASSTTPGTYNSPLHFGNGTRLTVT.

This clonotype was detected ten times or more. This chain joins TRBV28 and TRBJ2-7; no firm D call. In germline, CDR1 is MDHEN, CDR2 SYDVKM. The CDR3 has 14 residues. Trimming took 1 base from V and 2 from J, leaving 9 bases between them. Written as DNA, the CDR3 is TGTGCCAGCAGTTTATCCGGAGCACCCTACGAGCAGTACTTC. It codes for CASSLSGAPYEQYF.

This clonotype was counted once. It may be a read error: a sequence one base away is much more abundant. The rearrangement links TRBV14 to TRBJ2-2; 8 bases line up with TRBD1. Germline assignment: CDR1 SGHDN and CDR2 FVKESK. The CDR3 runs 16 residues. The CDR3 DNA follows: TGTGCCAGCAGCCAAGCAGGGGGCGCGAACGCCGGGGAGCTGTTTTTT. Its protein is CASSQAGGANAGELFF.

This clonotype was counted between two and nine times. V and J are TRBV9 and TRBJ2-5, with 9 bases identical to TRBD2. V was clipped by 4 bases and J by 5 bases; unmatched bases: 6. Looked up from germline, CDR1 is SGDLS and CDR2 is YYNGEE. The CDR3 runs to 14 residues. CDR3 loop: CASSPWTSDETQYF. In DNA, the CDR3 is TGTGCCAGCAGCCCTTGGACTAGCGATGAGACCCAGTACTTC. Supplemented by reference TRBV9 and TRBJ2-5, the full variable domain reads DSGVTQTPKHLITATGQRVTLRCSPRSGDLSVYWYQQSLDQGLQFLIQYYNGEERAKGNILERFSAQQFPDLHSELNLSSLELGDSALYFCASSPWTSDETQYFGPGTRLLVL.

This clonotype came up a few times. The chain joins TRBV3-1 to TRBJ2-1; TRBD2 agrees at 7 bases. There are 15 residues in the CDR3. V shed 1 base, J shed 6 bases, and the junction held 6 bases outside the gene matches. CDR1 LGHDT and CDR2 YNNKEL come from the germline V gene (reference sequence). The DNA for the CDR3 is TGTGCCAGCAGCCAAGGGGGCGGGGAGGGCAATGAGCAGTTCTTC. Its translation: CASSQGGGEGNEQFF.

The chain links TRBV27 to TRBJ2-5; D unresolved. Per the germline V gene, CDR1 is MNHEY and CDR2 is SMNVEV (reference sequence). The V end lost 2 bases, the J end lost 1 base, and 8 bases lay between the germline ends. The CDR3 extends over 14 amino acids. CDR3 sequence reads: CASSLIASQETQYF. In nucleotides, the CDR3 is TGTGCCAGCAGTTTAATAGCCAGCCAAGAGACCCAGTACTTC.

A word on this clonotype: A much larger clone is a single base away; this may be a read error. CDR3 sequence reads: CARSSGTLEQYF. As DNA, the CDR3 is TGTGCCCGCAGTTCCGGGACCCTCGAGCAGTACTTC. This chain links TRBV6-5 with TRBJ2-7, with D perhaps given as TRBD1 or TRBD2 (5 bases each). Germline V gene data show CDR1 as MNHEY and CDR2 as SVGAGI. This CDR3 contains 12 residues.

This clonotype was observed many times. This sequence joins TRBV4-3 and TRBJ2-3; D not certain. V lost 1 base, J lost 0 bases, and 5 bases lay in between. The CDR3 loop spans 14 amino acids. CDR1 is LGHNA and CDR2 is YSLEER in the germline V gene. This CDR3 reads CASSQAGSTDTQYF. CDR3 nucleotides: TGCGCCAGCAGCCAAGCTGGCAGCACAGATACGCAGTATTTT.

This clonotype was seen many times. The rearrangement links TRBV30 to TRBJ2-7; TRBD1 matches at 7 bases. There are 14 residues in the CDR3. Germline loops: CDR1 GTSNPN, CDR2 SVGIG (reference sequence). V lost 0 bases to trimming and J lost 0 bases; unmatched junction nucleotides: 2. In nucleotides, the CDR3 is TGTGCCTGGAGTGTAAAGGGGGCCTCCTACGAGCAGTACTTC. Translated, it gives CAWSVKGASYEQYF.

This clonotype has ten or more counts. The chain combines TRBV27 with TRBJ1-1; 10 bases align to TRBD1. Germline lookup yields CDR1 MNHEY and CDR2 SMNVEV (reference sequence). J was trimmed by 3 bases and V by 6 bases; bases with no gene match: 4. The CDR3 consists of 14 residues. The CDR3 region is CASRDRGRDTEAFF. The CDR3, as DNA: TGTGCCAGCAGAGACAGGGGGCGCGACACTGAAGCTTTCTTT.

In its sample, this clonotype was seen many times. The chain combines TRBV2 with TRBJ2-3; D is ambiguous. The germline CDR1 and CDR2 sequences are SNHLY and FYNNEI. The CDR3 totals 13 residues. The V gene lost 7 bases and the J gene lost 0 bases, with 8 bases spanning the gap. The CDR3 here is CASKKSSTDTQYF. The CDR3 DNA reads TGTGCCAGCAAAAAATCCAGCACAGATACGCAGTATTTT.

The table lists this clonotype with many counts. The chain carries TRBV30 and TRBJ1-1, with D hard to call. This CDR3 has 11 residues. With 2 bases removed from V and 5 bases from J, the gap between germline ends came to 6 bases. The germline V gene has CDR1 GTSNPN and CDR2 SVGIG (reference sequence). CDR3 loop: CAWSPTTEAFF. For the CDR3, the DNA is TGTGCCTGGAGTCCGACAACTGAAGCTTTCTTT.

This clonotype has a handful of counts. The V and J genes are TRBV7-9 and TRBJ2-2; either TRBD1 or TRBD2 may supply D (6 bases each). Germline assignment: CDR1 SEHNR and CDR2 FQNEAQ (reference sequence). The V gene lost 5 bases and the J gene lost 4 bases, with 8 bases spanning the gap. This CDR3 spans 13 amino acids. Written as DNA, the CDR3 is TGTGCCAGCAGCGGGGGGCTCACCGGGGAGCTGTTTTTT. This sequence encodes CASSGGLTGELFF.

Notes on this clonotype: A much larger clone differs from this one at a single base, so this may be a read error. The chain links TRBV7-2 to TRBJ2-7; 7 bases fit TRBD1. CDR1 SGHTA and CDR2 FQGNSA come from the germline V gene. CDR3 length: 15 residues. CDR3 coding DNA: TGTGCCAGCAGCTTTTTCACAGGGGATACCTACGAGCGGTACTTC. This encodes CASSFFTGDTYERYF.

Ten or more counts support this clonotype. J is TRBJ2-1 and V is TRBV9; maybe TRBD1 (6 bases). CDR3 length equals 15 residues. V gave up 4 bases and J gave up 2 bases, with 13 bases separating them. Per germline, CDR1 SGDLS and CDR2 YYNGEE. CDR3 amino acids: CASSPQGSPYNEQFF. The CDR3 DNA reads TGTGCCAGCAGCCCGCAGGGGTCCCCCTACAATGAGCAGTTCTTC. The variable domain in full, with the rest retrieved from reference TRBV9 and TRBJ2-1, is DSGVTQTPKHLITATGQRVTLRCSPRSGDLSVYWYQQSLDQGLQFLIQYYNGEERAKGNILERFSAQQFPDLHSELNLSSLELGDSALYFCASSPQGSPYNEQFFGPGTRLTVL.

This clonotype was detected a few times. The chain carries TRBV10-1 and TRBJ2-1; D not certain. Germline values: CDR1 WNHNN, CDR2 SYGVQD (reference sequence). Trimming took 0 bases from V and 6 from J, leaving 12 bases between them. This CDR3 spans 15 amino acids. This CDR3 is CASSESLRPTNEQFF. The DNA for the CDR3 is TGCGCCAGCAGTGAGTCGTTAAGGCCCACCAATGAGCAGTTCTTC.

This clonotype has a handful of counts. The CDR3 nucleotides read TGCAGCGTTGGGAAGTTGGGACTAGCGGGGGGCCACTCCTACGAGCAGTACTTC. It codes for CSVGKLGLAGGHSYEQYF. The genes are TRBV29-1 and TRBJ2-7, with TRBD2 identical over 15 bases. Germline V gene sequence: CDR1 SQVTM, CDR2 ANQGSEA. Trimming took 4 bases from V and 0 from J; bases not matched to a gene: 10. CDR3 size: 18 residues.

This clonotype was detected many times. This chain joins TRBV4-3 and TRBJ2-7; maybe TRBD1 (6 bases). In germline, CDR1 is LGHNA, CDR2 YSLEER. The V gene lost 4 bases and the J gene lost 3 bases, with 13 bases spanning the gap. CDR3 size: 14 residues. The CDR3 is CASSPQTGNYEQYF. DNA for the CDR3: TGCGCCAGCAGCCCACAAACAGGGAACTACGAGCAGTACTTC.

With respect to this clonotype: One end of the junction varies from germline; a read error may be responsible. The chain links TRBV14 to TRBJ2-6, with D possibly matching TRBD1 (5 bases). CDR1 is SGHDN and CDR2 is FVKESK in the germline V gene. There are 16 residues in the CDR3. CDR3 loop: CASSQDKGYGANALTF. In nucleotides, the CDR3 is TGTGCCAGCAGCCAAGATAAGGGGTATGGGGCCAACGCCCTGACTTTC.

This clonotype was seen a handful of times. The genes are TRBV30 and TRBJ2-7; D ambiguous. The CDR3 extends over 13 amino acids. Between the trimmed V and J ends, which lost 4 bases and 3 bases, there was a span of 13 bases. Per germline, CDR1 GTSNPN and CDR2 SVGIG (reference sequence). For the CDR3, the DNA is TGTGCCTGGACCGGGCCCCCTAGCTACGAGCAGTACTTC. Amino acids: CAWTGPPSYEQYF.